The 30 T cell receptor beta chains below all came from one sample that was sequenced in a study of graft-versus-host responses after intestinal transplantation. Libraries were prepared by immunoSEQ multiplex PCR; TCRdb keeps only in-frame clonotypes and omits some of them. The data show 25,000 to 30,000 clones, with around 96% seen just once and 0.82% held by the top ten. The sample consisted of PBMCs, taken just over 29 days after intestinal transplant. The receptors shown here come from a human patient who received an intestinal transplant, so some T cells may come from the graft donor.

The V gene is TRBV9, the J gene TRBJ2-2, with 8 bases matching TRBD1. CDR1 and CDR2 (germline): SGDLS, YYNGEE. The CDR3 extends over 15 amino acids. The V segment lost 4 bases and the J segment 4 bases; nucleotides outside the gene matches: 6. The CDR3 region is CASSTTGEATGELFF. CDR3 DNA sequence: TGTGCCAGCAGCACGACAGGGGAAGCCACCGGGGAGCTGTTTTTT.

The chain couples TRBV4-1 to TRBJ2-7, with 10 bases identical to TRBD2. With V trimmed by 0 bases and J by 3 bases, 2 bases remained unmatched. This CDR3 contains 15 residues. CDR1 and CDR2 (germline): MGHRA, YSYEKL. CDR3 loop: CASSQDIAGGYEQYF. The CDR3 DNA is TGCGCCAGCAGCCAAGATATAGCGGGAGGCTACGAGCAGTACTTC.

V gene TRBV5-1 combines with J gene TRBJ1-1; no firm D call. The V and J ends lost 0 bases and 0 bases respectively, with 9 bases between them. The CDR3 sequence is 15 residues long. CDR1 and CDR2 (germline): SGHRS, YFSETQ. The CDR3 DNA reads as TGCGCCAGCAGCTTGGATTGGACGGTGAACACTGAAGCTTTCTTT. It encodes CASSLDWTVNTEAFF. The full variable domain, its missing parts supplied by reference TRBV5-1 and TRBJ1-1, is KAGVTQTPRYLIKTRGQQVTLSCSPISGHRSVSWYQQTPGQGLQFLFEYFSETQRNKGNFPGRFSGRQFSNSRSEMNVSTLELGDSALYLCASSLDWTVNTEAFFGQGTRLTVV.

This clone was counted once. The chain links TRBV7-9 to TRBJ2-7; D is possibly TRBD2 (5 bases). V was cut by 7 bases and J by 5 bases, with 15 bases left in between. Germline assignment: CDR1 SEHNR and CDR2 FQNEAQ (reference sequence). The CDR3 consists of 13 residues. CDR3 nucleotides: TGTGCCAGCACCCGCGAAGGAGCGGACGAGCAGTACTTC. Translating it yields CASTREGADEQYF.

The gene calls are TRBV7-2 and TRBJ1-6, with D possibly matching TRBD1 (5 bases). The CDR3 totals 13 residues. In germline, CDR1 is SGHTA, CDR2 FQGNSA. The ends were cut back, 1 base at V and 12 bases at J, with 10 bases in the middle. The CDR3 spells CASSLVQGGPLHF. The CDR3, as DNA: TGTGCCAGCAGCTTAGTCCAGGGTGGACCCCTCCACTTT. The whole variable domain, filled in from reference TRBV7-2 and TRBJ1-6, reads GAGVSQSPSNKVTEKGKDVELRCDPISGHTALYWYRQSLGQGLEFLIYFQGNSAPDKSGLPSDRFSAERTGGSVSTLTIQRTQQEDSAVYLCASSLVQGGPLHFGNGTRLTVT.

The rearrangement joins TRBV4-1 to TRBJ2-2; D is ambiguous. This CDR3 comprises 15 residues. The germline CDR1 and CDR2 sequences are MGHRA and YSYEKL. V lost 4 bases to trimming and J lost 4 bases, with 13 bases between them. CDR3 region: CASSPQSYGTGELFF. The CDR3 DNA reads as TGCGCCAGCAGCCCGCAGTCTTATGGCACCGGGGAGCTGTTTTTT.

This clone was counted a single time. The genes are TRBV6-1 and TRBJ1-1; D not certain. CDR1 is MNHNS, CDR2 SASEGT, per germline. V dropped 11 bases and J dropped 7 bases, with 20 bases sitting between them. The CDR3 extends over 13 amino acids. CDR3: CAATPPRRGEAFF. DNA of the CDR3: TGTGCCGCGACCCCTCCTCGACGGGGTGAAGCTTTCTTT.

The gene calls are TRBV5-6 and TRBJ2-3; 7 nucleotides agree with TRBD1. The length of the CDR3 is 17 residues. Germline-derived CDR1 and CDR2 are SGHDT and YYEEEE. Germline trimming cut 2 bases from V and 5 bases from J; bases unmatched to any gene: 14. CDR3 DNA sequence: TGTGCCAGCAGCTTAGGACCGGGACAGATACTGGGAGATACGCAGTATTTT. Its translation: CASSLGPGQILGDTQYF.

The CDR3 loop reads CASSPRGLAGSEQYF. The CDR3 DNA reads as TGTGCCAGCAGCCCGCGAGGACTAGCGGGAAGCGAGCAGTACTTC. J is TRBJ2-7 and V is TRBV9, with 12 bases that match TRBD2. From germline, CDR1 is SGDLS and CDR2 YYNGEE. The trim removed 4 bases at V and 6 bases at J, leaving 8 bases unmatched. This CDR3 spans 15 amino acids.

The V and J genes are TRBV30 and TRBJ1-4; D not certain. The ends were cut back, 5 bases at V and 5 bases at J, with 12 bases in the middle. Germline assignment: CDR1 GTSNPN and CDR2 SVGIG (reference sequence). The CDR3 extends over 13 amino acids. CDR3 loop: CAWEEAFNEKLFF. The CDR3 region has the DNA TGTGCCTGGGAGGAGGCCTTCAATGAAAAACTGTTTTTT.

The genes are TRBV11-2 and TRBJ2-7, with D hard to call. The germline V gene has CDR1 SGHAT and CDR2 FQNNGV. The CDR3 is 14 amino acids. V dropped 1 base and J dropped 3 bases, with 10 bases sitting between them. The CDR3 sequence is CASSLASGVYEQYF. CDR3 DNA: TGTGCCAGCAGCTTAGCCTCGGGTGTCTACGAGCAGTACTTC.

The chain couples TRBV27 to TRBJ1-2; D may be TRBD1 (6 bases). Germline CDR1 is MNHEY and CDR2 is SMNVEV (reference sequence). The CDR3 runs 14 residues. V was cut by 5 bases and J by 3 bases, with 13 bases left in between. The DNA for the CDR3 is TGTGCCAGCAGTCCGGACAGCCTATACTATGGCTACACCTTC. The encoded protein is CASSPDSLYYGYTF.

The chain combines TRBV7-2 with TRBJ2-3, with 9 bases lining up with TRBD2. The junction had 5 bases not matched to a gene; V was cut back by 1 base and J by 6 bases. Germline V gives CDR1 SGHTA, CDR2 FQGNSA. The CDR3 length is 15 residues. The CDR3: CASSLDGGGADTQYF. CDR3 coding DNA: TGTGCCAGCAGCTTAGATGGCGGGGGGGCGGATACGCAGTATTTT.

DNA for the CDR3: TGTGCCAGCAGCTTCCCTAGCGGGGGAGCAGATACGCAGTATTTT. Translation: CASSFPSGGADTQYF. The rearrangement uses TRBV5-5 and TRBJ2-3; TRBD2 aligns across 10 bases. Germline V gene lookup returns CDR1 SGHKS and CDR2 YYEKEE (reference sequence). The CDR3 is 15 residues long. V trimming: 2 bases; J trimming: 4 bases; junction bases outside the gene matches: 4.

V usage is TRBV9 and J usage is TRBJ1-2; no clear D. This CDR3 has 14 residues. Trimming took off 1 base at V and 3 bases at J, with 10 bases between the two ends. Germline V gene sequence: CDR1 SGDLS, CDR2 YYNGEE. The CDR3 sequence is CASSVSRGYYGYTF. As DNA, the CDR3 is TGTGCCAGCAGCGTAAGTCGAGGGTACTATGGCTACACCTTC.

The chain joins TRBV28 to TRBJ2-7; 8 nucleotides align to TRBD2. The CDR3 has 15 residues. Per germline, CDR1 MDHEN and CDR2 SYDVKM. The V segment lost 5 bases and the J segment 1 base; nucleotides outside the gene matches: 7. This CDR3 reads CASSQDGGVSYEQYF. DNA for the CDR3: TGTGCCAGCAGTCAAGACGGGGGGGTGTCCTACGAGCAGTACTTC.

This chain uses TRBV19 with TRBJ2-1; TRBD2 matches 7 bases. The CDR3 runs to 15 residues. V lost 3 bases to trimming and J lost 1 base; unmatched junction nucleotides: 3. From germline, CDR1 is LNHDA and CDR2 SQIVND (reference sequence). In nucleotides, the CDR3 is TGTGCCAGTAGTATTGGGGGAGGGTCCTACAATGAGCAGTTCTTC. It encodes CASSIGGGSYNEQFF.

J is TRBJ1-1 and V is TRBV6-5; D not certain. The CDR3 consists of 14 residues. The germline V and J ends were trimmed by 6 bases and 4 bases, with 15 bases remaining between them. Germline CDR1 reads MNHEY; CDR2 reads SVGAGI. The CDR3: CASRLRLGGTEAFF. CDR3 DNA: TGTGCCAGCAGACTGAGACTGGGCGGCACTGAAGCTTTCTTT.

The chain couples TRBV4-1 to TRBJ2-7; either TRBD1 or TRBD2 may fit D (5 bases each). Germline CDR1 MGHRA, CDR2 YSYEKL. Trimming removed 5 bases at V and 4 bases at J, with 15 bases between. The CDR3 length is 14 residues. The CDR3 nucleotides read TGCGCCAGCAGCGAACGGGGACCCCGTTACGAGCAGTACTTC. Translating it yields CASSERGPRYEQYF.

In DNA form, the CDR3 reads TGTGCCAGCAGTTACTCGACCTACCAGGCCGACTACGAGCAGTACTTC. This translates into CASSYSTYQADYEQYF. The chain is built from TRBV6-6 and TRBJ2-7; no clear D gene. Germline V gene data show CDR1 as MNHNY and CDR2 as SVGAGI (reference sequence). Trimming cost V 0 bases and J 3 bases, with 15 bases left between them. This CDR3 region has 16 residues.

CDR3: CASSDETGYGYTF. CDR3 bases: TGTGCCAGCAGTGACGAAACAGGCTATGGCTACACCTTC. The rearrangement uses TRBV6-4 and TRBJ1-2; a weak D match, TRBD1 (5 bases). The CDR3 sequence is 13 residues long. Between the trimmed V and J ends, which lost 2 bases and 4 bases, there was a span of 8 bases. The germline CDR1 and CDR2 sequences are MRHNA and SNTAGT.

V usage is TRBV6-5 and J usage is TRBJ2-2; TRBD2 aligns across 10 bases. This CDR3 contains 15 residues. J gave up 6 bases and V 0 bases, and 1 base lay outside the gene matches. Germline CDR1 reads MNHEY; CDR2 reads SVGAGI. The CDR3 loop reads CASSYSSGGAGELFF. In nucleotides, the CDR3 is TGTGCCAGCAGTTACTCGAGCGGGGGGGCCGGGGAGCTGTTTTTT.

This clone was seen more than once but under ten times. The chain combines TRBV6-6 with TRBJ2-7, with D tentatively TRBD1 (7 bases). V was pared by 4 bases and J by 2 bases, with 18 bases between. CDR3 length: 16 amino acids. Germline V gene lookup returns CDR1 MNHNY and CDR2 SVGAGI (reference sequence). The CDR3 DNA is TGTGCCAGCAGTTCTCATAGCGGCCAGGGGGCCTACGAGCAGTACTTC. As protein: CASSSHSGQGAYEQYF.

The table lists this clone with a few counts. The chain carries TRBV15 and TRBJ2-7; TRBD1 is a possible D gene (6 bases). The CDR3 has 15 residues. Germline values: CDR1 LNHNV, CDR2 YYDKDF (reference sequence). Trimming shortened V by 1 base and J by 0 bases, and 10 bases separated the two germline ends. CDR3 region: CATSRGTVSSYEQYF. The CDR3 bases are TGTGCCACCAGCAGAGGGACAGTTAGCTCCTACGAGCAGTACTTC.

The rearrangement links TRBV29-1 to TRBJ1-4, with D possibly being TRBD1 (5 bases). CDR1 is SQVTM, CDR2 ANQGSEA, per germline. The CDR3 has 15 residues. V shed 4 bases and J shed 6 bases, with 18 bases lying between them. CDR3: CSVVARDGPDEKLFF. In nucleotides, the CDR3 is TGCAGCGTTGTAGCACGGGACGGCCCGGATGAAAAACTGTTTTTT.

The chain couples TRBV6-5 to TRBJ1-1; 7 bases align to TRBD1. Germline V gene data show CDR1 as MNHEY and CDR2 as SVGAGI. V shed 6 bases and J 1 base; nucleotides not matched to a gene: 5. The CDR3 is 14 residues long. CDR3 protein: CASRTTGANTEAFF. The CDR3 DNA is TGTGCCAGCAGGACAACAGGGGCGAACACTGAAGCTTTCTTT.

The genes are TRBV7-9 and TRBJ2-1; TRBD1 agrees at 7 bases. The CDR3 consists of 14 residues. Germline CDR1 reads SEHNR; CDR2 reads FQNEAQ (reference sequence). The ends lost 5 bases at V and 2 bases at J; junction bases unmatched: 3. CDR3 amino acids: CASSRDRAYNEQFF. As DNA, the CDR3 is TGTGCCAGCAGCCGGGACAGAGCCTACAATGAGCAGTTCTTC.

The CDR3 nucleotides read TGTGCCAGCGCGGAGGGACTAGCCACAGATACGCAGTATTTT. This codes for CASAEGLATDTQYF. The chain employs TRBV27 and TRBJ2-3; 9 bases align to TRBD2. Germline CDR1 is MNHEY and CDR2 is SMNVEV (reference sequence). This CDR3 is built from 14 residues. The junction had 5 bases not matched to a gene; V was cut back by 8 bases and J by 2 bases.

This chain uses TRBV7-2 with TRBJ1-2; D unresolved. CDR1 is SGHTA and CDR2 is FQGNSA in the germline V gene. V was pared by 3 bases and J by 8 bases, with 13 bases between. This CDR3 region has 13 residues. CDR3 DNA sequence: TGTGCCAGCAGCTTGACCGACTTGGGGGGCTACACCTTC. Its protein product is CASSLTDLGGYTF.

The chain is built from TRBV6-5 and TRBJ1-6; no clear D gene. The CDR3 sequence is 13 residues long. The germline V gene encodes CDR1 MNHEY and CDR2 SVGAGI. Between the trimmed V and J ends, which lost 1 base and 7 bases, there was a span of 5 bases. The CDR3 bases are TGTGCCAGCAGTTACTGGGAAAATTCACCCCTCCACTTT. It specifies CASSYWENSPLHF.